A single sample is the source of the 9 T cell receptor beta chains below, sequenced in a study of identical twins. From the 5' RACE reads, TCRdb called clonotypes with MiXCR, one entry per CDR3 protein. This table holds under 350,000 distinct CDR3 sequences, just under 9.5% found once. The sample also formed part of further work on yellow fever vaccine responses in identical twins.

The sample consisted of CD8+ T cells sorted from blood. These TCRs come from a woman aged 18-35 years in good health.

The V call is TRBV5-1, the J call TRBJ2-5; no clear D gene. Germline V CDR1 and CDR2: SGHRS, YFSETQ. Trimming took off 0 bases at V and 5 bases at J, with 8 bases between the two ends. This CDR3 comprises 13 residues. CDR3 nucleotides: TGCGCCAGCAGCTTGGTCTATAGGGAGACCCAGTACTTC. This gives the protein CASSLVYRETQYF.

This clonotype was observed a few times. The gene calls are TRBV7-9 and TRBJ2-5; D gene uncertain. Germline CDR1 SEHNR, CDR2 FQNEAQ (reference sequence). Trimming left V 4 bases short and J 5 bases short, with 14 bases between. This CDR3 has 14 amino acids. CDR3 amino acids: CASSSRMTPETQYF. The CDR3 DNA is TGTGCCAGCAGCTCCCGGATGACCCCGGAGACCCAGTACTTC.

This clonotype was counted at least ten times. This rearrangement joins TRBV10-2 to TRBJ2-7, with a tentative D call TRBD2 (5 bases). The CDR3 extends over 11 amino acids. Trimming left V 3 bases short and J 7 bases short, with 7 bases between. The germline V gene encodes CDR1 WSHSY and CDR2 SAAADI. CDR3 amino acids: CASSEGGEQYF. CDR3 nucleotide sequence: TGCGCCAGCAGTGAAGGCGGGGAGCAGTACTTC.

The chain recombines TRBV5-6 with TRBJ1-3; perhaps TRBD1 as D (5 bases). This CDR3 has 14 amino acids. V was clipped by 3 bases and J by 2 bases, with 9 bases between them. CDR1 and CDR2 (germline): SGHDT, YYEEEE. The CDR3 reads CASSWRGAGNTIYF. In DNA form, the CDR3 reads TGTGCCAGCAGCTGGCGGGGGGCTGGAAACACCATATATTTT. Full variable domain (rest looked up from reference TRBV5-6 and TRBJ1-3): DAGVTQSPTHLIKTRGQQVTLRCSPKSGHDTVSWYQQALGQGPQFIFQYYEEEERQRGNFPDRFSGHQFPNYSSELNVNALLLGDSALYLCASSWRGAGNTIYFGEGSWLTVV.

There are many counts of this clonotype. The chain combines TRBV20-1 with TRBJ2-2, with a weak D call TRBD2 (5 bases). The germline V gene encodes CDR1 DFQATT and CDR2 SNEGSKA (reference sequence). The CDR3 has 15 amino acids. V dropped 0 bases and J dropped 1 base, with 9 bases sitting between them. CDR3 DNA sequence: TGCAGTGCTAGAGACAGCGGCCAGAACACCGGGGAGCTGTTTTTT. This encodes CSARDSGQNTGELFF.

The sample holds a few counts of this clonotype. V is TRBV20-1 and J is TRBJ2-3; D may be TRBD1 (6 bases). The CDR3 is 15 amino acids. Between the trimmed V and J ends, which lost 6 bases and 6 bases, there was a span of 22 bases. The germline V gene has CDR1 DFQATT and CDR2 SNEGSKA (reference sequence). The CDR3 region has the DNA TGCAGTGCACAGGAGGCTTGGGGGCTTTCGGATACGCAGTATTTT. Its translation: CSAQEAWGLSDTQYF.

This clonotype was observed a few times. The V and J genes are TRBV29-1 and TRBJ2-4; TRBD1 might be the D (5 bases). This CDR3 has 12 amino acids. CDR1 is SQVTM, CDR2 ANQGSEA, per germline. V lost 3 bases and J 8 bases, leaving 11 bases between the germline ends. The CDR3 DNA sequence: TGCAGCGTTGACCCAGGGAAGGACATTCAGTACTTC. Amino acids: CSVDPGKDIQYF.

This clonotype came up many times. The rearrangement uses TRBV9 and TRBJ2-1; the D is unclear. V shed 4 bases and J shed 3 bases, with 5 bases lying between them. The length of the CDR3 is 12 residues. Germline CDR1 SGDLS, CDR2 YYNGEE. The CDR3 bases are TGTGCCAGCAGCCCAGGCTACAATGAGCAGTTCTTC. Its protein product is CASSPGYNEQFF.

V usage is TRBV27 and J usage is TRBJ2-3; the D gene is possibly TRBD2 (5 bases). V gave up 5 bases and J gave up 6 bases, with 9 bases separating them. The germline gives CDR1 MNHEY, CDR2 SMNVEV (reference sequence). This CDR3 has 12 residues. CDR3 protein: CASSPDLDTQYF. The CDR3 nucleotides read TGTGCCAGCAGTCCGGACTTGGATACGCAGTATTTT.